This passage covers 23 T cell receptor beta chains from one sample sequenced in a study of blood T cell repertoires in COVID-19. Libraries were prepared by immunoSEQ multiplex PCR; TCRdb keeps only in-frame clonotypes and omits some of them. The sample shows about 480,000 clones, roughly 90% of them seen only once. Sequencing was done on a sample of PBMCs or T cells enriched from blood (not recorded which). The receptors were gathered from a woman in her thirties or forties who had recovered from COVID-19.

This clone was observed once. CDR3 DNA: TGTGCCAGCAGTATGACAGGGGGCGTTGGAGGAAACACCATATATTTT. Residues: CASSMTGGVGGNTIYF. The chain has TRBV2 and TRBJ1-3, with 10 nucleotides matching TRBD1. Germline CDR1 is SNHLY and CDR2 is FYNNEI. The trim removed 5 bases at V and 4 bases at J, leaving 8 bases unmatched. This CDR3 is built from 16 residues.

V and J are TRBV2 and TRBJ2-5; D might be TRBD1 (6 bases). The CDR3 is 13 residues long. From germline, CDR1 is SNHLY and CDR2 FYNNEI. V lost 8 bases, J lost 1 base, and 11 bases lay in between. Here the CDR3 reads CASLRTAQETQYF. DNA of the CDR3: TGTGCCAGCCTCCGGACAGCCCAAGAGACCCAGTACTTC.

V and J are TRBV19 and TRBJ2-7; D remains ambiguous. Germline V gene data show CDR1 as LNHDA and CDR2 as SQIVND (reference sequence). V shed 5 bases and J shed 2 bases, with 10 bases lying between them. The CDR3 length is 13 residues. The CDR3 DNA reads as TGTGCCAGTAGTTCCTCTCACACCTACGAGCAGTACTTC. Translating gives CASSSSHTYEQYF.

This clone appeared a single time. The V gene is TRBV6-2 or TRBV6-3, the J gene TRBJ2-2; 7 nucleotides match TRBD1. The trim removed 2 bases at V and 2 bases at J, leaving 8 bases unmatched. Germline V lookup: CDR1 MNHEY, CDR2 SVGEGT. The length of the CDR3 is 17 residues. The CDR3 DNA follows: TGTGCCAGCAGTTACCTTCCAGGGGGAAGCAACACCGGGGAGCTGTTTTTT. It yields the protein CASSYLPGGSNTGELFF.

The chain recombines TRBV18 with TRBJ2-1; 7 nucleotides line up with TRBD1. The germline V gene encodes CDR1 KGHSH and CDR2 LQKENI. V shed 3 bases and J 3 bases; nucleotides not matched to a gene: 5. The CDR3 is 15 amino acids. CDR3 DNA sequence: TGTGCCAGCTCACCCCAAGGGGACAGCTACAATGAGCAGTTCTTC. Its translation: CASSPQGDSYNEQFF. Combining the CDR3 with reference TRBV18 and TRBJ2-1 gives the whole variable domain NAGVMQNPRHLVRRRGQEARLRCSPMKGHSHVYWYRQLPEEGLKFMVYLQKENIIDESGMPKERFSAEFPKEGPSILRIQQVVRGDSAAYFCASSPQGDSYNEQFFGPGTRLTVL.

This chain uses TRBV21-1 with TRBJ2-2; no check of the table's D call, TRBD1, against the DNA was made. TRBV21-1 is a known pseudogene. CDR3 length equals 15 residues. As DNA, the CDR3 is TGTGCCAGCAGCAAAGGGACAGGGGGCTTCGGGGAGCTGTTTTTT. Its translation: CASSKGTGGFGELFF.

The chain uses TRBV18 and TRBJ1-2; 8 bases are a match to TRBD1. The J segment lost 3 bases and the V segment lost 6 bases, leaving 3 bases of the junction unmatched. Germline CDR1 reads KGHSH; CDR2 reads LQKENI. CDR3 size: 13 residues. CDR3 in amino acids: CASSADRDYGYTF. The CDR3 bases are TGTGCCAGCTCTGCGGACAGGGACTATGGCTACACCTTC.

The V call is TRBV6-2 or TRBV6-3, the J call TRBJ2-5; TRBD1 matches at 8 bases. Germline values: CDR1 MNHEY, CDR2 SVGEGT. CDR3 length equals 12 residues. Trimming removed 5 bases from V and 5 bases from J; junction bases left unmatched: 1. CDR3 DNA: TGTGCCAGCAGTGGACAGGGCGAGACCCAGTACTTC. This gives the protein CASSGQGETQYF.

Points on this clone: Different DNA sequences within this sample yield the same CDR3. The J gene is TRBJ2-2, the V gene TRBV5-1, with no clear D. Trimming left V 4 bases short and J 4 bases short, with 8 bases between. The CDR3 totals 13 residues. The germline V gene encodes CDR1 SGHRS and CDR2 YFSETQ. This CDR3 is CASSPSGTGELFF. In nucleotides, the CDR3 is TGCGCCAGCAGCCCGAGTGGCACCGGGGAGCTGTTTTTT.

The V call is TRBV19, the J call TRBJ2-7, with 8 bases fitting TRBD1. The CDR3 spans 14 residues. V was pared by 6 bases and J by 3 bases, with 7 bases of the junction left unmatched. Germline CDR1 LNHDA, CDR2 SQIVND (reference sequence). This CDR3 is CASRTGDPFYEQYF. CDR3 in DNA: TGTGCCAGTAGGACAGGGGACCCCTTCTACGAGCAGTACTTC. Using reference TRBV19 and TRBJ2-7 for the parts outside the CDR3, the full variable domain is DGGITQSPKYLFRKEGQNVTLSCEQNLNHDAMYWYRQDPGQGLRLIYYSQIVNDFQKGDIAEGYSVSREKKESFPLTVTSAQKNPTAFYLCASRTGDPFYEQYFGPGTRLTVT.

CDR3 region: CASTLGATDTQYF. As DNA, the CDR3 is TGTGCCAGCACCCTAGGGGCGACGGATACGCAGTATTTT. This rearrangement joins TRBV25-1 to TRBJ2-3; a possible D gene is TRBD1 (5 bases). The V gene lost 7 bases and the J gene lost 6 bases, with 14 bases spanning the gap. This CDR3 region has 13 residues. Germline V gene lookup returns CDR1 MGHDK and CDR2 SYGVNS.

The table lists this clone with a count of one. The chain joins TRBV5-6 to TRBJ2-1; unclear D gene. The CDR3 runs to 12 residues. The germline V and J ends were trimmed by 0 bases and 6 bases, with 4 bases remaining between them. CDR1 is SGHDT, CDR2 YYEEEE, per germline. The CDR3 here is CASSLERNEQFF. The DNA for the CDR3 is TGTGCCAGCAGCTTGGAGCGCAATGAGCAGTTCTTC. Full variable domain (remainder filled in from reference TRBV5-6 and TRBJ2-1): DAGVTQSPTHLIKTRGQQVTLRCSPKSGHDTVSWYQQALGQGPQFIFQYYEEEERQRGNFPDRFSGHQFPNYSSELNVNALLLGDSALYLCASSLERNEQFFGPGTRLTVL.

This chain uses TRBV5-4 with TRBJ1-2; perhaps TRBD1 as D (6 bases). V was trimmed by 0 bases and J by 6 bases, leaving 9 bases between them. Germline CDR1 is SGHNT and CDR2 is YYREEE (reference sequence). This CDR3 has 13 amino acids. This CDR3 is CASSLAGGDGYTF. CDR3 DNA: TGTGCCAGCAGCTTGGCGGGGGGCGATGGCTACACCTTC.

The chain links TRBV2 to TRBJ1-3; D is ambiguous. This CDR3 comprises 16 residues. Trimming cost V 4 bases and J 0 bases, with 13 bases left between them. The germline gives CDR1 SNHLY, CDR2 FYNNEI. The chain's CDR3 is CASSVGRTSSGNTIYF. CDR3 coding DNA: TGTGCCAGCAGTGTGGGCAGAACTAGCTCTGGAAACACCATATATTTT.

CDR3 loop: CASSLGVNTEAFF. The CDR3 DNA follows: TGTGCCAGCAGCTTGGGCGTGAACACTGAAGCTTTCTTT. V and J are TRBV5-8 and TRBJ1-1, with no clear D. The CDR3 consists of 13 residues. The germline V and J ends were trimmed by 0 bases and 0 bases, with 3 bases remaining between them. From germline, CDR1 is SGHTS and CDR2 YDEGEE.

V gene TRBV5-1 combines with J gene TRBJ2-7, with TRBD1 as a possible D gene (7 bases). The CDR3 contains 15 residues. Between the trimmed V and J ends, which lost 2 bases and 3 bases, there was a span of 15 bases. The germline gives CDR1 SGHRS, CDR2 YFSETQ. The DNA of the CDR3 is TGCGCCAGCAGCTTCAGCAGGGGGGATAACTACGAGCAGTACTTC. It is translated as CASSFSRGDNYEQYF.

This clone is a singleton in its sample. The V call is TRBV5-8, the J call TRBJ1-5; D is unresolved. The germline V and J ends were trimmed by 2 bases and 4 bases, with 10 bases remaining between them. The CDR3 runs to 14 residues. CDR1 is SGHTS and CDR2 is YDEGEE in the germline V gene. The CDR3, as DNA: TGTGCCAGCAGCTTAGACCCCAGGAATCAGCCCCAGCATTTT. Its protein is CASSLDPRNQPQHF.

With respect to this clone: The sample has other DNA sequences that encode this CDR3 too. This chain links TRBV12-3 or TRBV12-4 with TRBJ1-2; TRBD1 matches 7 bases. The J segment lost 8 bases and the V segment lost 3 bases, leaving 6 bases of the junction unmatched. The CDR3 consists of 13 residues. CDR3 sequence (DNA): TGTGCCAGCAGTTTTGAGGGGGCGCGAGGCTACACCTTC. It encodes CASSFEGARGYTF.

V and J are TRBV2 and TRBJ2-1; 12 positions match TRBD2. The CDR3 has 17 amino acids. Per germline, CDR1 SNHLY and CDR2 FYNNEI. V shed 2 bases and J 1 base; nucleotides not matched to a gene: 3. The CDR3 bases are TGTGCCAGCAGTGAATGGGGACTAGCGGGTTCCTACAATGAGCAGTTCTTC. Translated: CASSEWGLAGSYNEQFF.

As regards this clone: This CDR3 is also generated by other DNA sequences in the sample. The chain combines TRBV12-3 or TRBV12-4 with TRBJ2-7; D remains ambiguous. The CDR3 loop spans 11 amino acids. The V and J ends lost 3 bases and 5 bases respectively, with 5 bases between them. CDR3 in amino acids: CASSFGDEQYF. The CDR3 region has the DNA TGTGCCAGCAGTTTCGGAGACGAGCAGTACTTC.

The chain links TRBV18 to TRBJ1-6; 11 bases fit TRBD1. The CDR3 loop spans 16 amino acids. The germline gives CDR1 KGHSH, CDR2 LQKENI. V gave up 3 bases and J gave up 4 bases; unmatched junction bases: 2. The CDR3 loop is CASSPGDRGYNSPLHF. CDR3 nucleotide sequence: TGTGCCAGCTCACCGGGGGACAGGGGGTATAATTCACCCCTCCACTTT.

This rearrangement joins TRBV19 to TRBJ2-5; D perhaps matches TRBD1 (5 bases). CDR1 and CDR2 (germline): LNHDA, SQIVND (reference sequence). The CDR3 loop spans 13 amino acids. The V and J ends lost 5 bases and 5 bases respectively, with 12 bases between them. Here the CDR3 reads CASSPEGVETQYF. For the CDR3, the DNA is TGTGCCAGTAGTCCGGAAGGGGTTGAGACCCAGTACTTC.

The J gene is TRBJ2-7, the V gene TRBV4-2, with D possibly matching TRBD2 (6 bases). V dropped 1 base and J dropped 3 bases, with 16 bases sitting between them. The CDR3 totals 16 residues. Germline V CDR1 and CDR2: LGHNA, YNFKEQ. For the CDR3, the DNA is TGTGCCAGCAGCCAAGTTCTCACTAGCAAGGACTACGAGCAGTACTTC. Translated: CASSQVLTSKDYEQYF.